This TCR beta chain was profiled in a study of CD8+ T cells in alopecia areata. Study-wide findings and caveats: Numerous clones, expanded in lesions, remained in scalp and blood during tofacitinib. Administration of tofacitinib significantly diminished scalp clonality and expanded CD8+ clones within the top 100.

As for this clone: The antigen is not known.

RNA, once extracted, was reverse transcribed into cDNA for use as the sequencing template. Method: immunoSEQ multiplex PCR; TCRdb's copy keeps in-frame clones and lacks some. The table records under 130,000 clones, 65% to 90% of them present only once. Treatment given: oral pan-JAK inhibitor, 5-10 mg twice daily. Unmatched junction bases numbered 15, after V lost 4 bases and J lost 4 bases. CDR1 and CDR2 (germline): PRHDT, FYEKMQ (reference sequence). This CDR3 is built from 18 residues. The chain carries TRBV13 and TRBJ2-5; 10 bases map to TRBD2. The material sequenced was CD8+ T cells sorted from blood, taken at roughly week 30, from a patient treated with tofacitinib. This TCR derives from a human donor with alopecia areata. The CDR3 bases are TGTGCCAGCAGCTCCAGCCCGGGGGTTCTAGCGGGAGCAGAGACCCAGTACTTC. This codes for CASSSSPGVLAGAETQYF.